The text below deals with one TCR beta chain. Its antigen has not been determined. No base quality information exists; no much larger clone differs at one position. These data are taken from a study of beta chain features in type 1 diabetes (dated by TCRdb to the late 2010s). Regarding the study in general: Mean age, gender distribution, total cell number and subset yield were not different between patients and healthy donors. Regulatory and stem cell-like memory subsets were obtained from only 8 patients and roughly eight healthy donors, while naive and central memory subsets were obtained from all 28 donors. In the study, recently diagnosed type 1 diabetes patients and matched healthy donors were compared on the TCRB repertoires of their sorted circulating CD4+ T cell subsets. A total of 100 million to 110 million sorted cells were examined across all samples, and a strong correlation was observed between cell number per subset and RNA yield.

All of the isolated RNA was reverse transcribed with the High Capacity cDNA Reverse Transcription Kit, so expressed TCRB transcripts were sequenced. Naive, central memory and regulatory T cell samples underwent deep immunoSEQ sequencing, averaging around 3.9 million total reads per sample. After sorted cells were lysed in RLT buffer, RNA was extracted with DNase-treated RNeasy Micro or Mini kits, with the choice depending on cell number. Each cell subset was processed separately to prevent cross-contamination, with patient and healthy donor samples processed together. The immunoSEQ multiplex PCR was used to amplify TCRB sequences from cDNA, generating 87-bp fragments that spanned the CDR3 region. The amplicons were sequenced using the Illumina HiSeq platform. For the original study's pipeline: PCR bias was computationally corrected using synthetic template baselines, reads within Hamming distance 2 were collapsed, and singletons that could not be merged were discarded. Reads were aligned against IMGT so that V, D and J genes, CDR3 length and insertions or deletions at six rearrangement sites could be assigned. Within each subset, clonotype counts were normalized to the number of sorted cells before true diversity and Gini coefficients were calculated with the tcR R package. The overlap coefficient, calculated on TCRB nucleotide sequences, was used to quantify repertoire sharing. Out-of-frame TCRB sequences from naive cells were analyzed to stand in for the pre-selection repertoire. Held by TCRdb, this immuneACCESS table contains in-frame sequences only and omits some clones. Under half of the omission traces to an unresolved V gene where checked; the cause of the rest is unknown. V and J calls and clone size come straight from that table; D and trimming were deduced from the DNA. Here the sample has just over 600,000 clones; 15% to 18% occur a single time. About 0.097% of the sample is taken by the ten largest.

Beyond this particular receptor, the publication reports: Naive, central memory and regulatory TCRB repertoires appeared to be more similar among patients than among healthy donors. A moderate but significant shortening of TCRB CDR3 length was observed in type 1 diabetes patients in all four CD4+ subsets. PCR may preferentially amplify shorter templates, but because patient and control samples were amplified and corrected together, any resulting skew would affect both groups equally. HLA sub-analyses involved small numbers of individuals, so any influence of HLA type on TCRB rearrangement remained unresolved. Because cDNA was sequenced instead of genomic DNA, highly expressing activated cells could be over-represented, though the groups showed no difference in activation or CD3 levels. At VDJ recombination sites, patients with type 1 diabetes made fewer insertions and deleted more nucleotides, a pattern implying thymic rearrangement abnormalities.

The germline V gene (reference sequence) supplies CDR1 SEHNR and CDR2 FQNEAQ. Germline trimming amounts to 3 bases on V and 8 bases on J, with 10 as the count of junction bases outside the gene matches. The CDR3, from cysteine to phenylalanine, totals 17 residues. The sequence is cut down to CDR3 DNA, 51 bases in frame from base 1. Each donor gave one peripheral blood draw, averaging roughly 0.11 L, which was collected into heparinised tubes. A BD FACSAria II was used to sort naive, central memory, regulatory and stem cell-like memory CD4+ T cells with a panel that included CD45RO, CCR7, CD25, CD127, CD95 and CD27. A purity above 98% was achieved for all sorted populations. PBMCs were isolated immediately by Lymphoprep density gradient centrifugation and stained directly without culture. So that batch effects would be minimized, each experiment stained and sorted samples in pairs, pairing one healthy donor with one patient.

Rearrangement joined TRBV7-9 to TRBJ2-1, and TRBD2 aligns with 13 junction nucleotides. The sequence was obtained from a man aged 18 to 30 in good health. Source material: naive CD4+ T cells from blood. This specimen's cell subset or site label, per the study, means: true naive CD4+ T cells. The nucleotides are TGTGCCAGCAGCTTCCAAAAAGGACTAGCGGGAGTTCATGAGCAGTTCTTC. It encodes CASSFQKGLAGVHEQFF. When the CDR3 is completed using the reference TRBV7-9 and TRBJ2-1 genes on either side, the full variable domain is DTGVSQNPRHKITKRGQNVTFRCDPISEHNRLYWYRQTLGQGPEFLTYFQNEAQLEKSRLLSDRFSAERPKGSFSTLEIQRTEQGDSAMYLCASSFQKGLAGVHEQFFGPGTRLTVL.